Listed here are 10 T cell receptor beta chains from one sample, sequenced in a study of T cells of healthy individuals. TCRdb reprocessed the 5' RACE reads via MiXCR and lists one record per CDR3 protein. This sample has 90,000 to 100,000 distinct CDR3 sequences; approximately 16% occur once, and the top ten carry about 6.2%. Receptor source: a human donor in good health.

This clonotype was found many times. The rearrangement uses TRBV5-5 and TRBJ2-1, with no clear D. Germline V gene lookup returns CDR1 SGHKS and CDR2 YYEKEE (reference sequence). V was cut by 0 bases and J by 4 bases, with 8 bases left in between. The CDR3 extends over 14 amino acids. CDR3 coding DNA: TGTGCCAGCAGCTTGGAACTGAGTTACAATGAGCAGTTCTTC. Translating gives CASSLELSYNEQFF.

Turning to this clonotype: A read error may account for a junction end that differs from germline. The chain uses TRBV6-5 and TRBJ2-7, with TRBD1 matching over 9 bases. This CDR3 is 16 amino acids long. Germline V gene sequence: CDR1 MNHEY, CDR2 SVGAGI. Here the CDR3 reads CASSRAPGQGPYDQYF. DNA for the CDR3: TGTGCCAGCAGTCGGGCCCCGGGACAGGGCCCCTACGATCAGTACTTC.

V usage is TRBV7-1 and J usage is TRBJ1-1, with D tentatively TRBD1 (6 bases). TRBV7-1 qualifies as an ORF whose function is uncertain. The CDR3 has 14 amino acids. V was pared by 5 bases and J by 6 bases, with 16 bases between. CDR3 amino acids: CASSPGAGRAEAFF. The CDR3 bases are TGTGCCAGCAGCCCGGGGGCGGGACGGGCTGAAGCTTTCTTT.

This clonotype was seen at least ten times. The rearrangement uses TRBV12-3 or TRBV12-4 and TRBJ2-1; 8 bases line up with TRBD2. The J segment lost 5 bases and the V segment lost 3 bases, leaving 6 bases of the junction unmatched. This CDR3 is built from 15 residues. CDR3 residues: CASSFRTSHNNEQFF. DNA for the CDR3: TGTGCCAGCAGTTTCAGGACTAGCCATAACAATGAGCAGTTCTTC.

This clonotype showed up just a few times. The V and J genes are TRBV21-1 and TRBJ1-6; the DNA was not used to check the table's D call, TRBD1. TRBV21-1 is noted as a pseudogene. The CDR3 loop spans 16 amino acids. CDR3 sequence reads: CASSLIRQVSNSPLHF. CDR3 coding DNA: TGTGCCAGCAGCCTCATAAGACAGGTCTCGAATTCACCCCTCCACTTT.

This clonotype has only a few counts. The rearrangement joins TRBV4-1 to TRBJ2-5, with TRBD1 matching 9 bases. This CDR3 contains 16 residues. The germline V gene encodes CDR1 MGHRA and CDR2 YSYEKL. Unmatched junction bases numbered 6, after V lost 4 bases and J lost 0 bases. CDR3 amino acids: CASSRPGQGNQETQYF. In nucleotides, the CDR3 is TGCGCCAGCAGCCGTCCGGGACAGGGAAACCAAGAGACCCAGTACTTC.

This clonotype was counted between two and nine times. At one of its ends the junction is not consistent with the germline gene, which may arise from a read error. The chain combines TRBV15 with TRBJ1-3; D uncertain. This CDR3 has 16 residues. Looked up from germline, CDR1 is LNHNV and CDR2 is YYDKDF (reference sequence). CDR3 in amino acids: CATSRAYQDTGHTIYF. The CDR3 coding sequence is TGTGCCACCAGCAGAGCCTACCAGGATACTGGACACACCATATATTTT.

This clonotype was observed a few times. This chain joins TRBV7-9 and TRBJ2-3; maybe TRBD2 (6 bases). Deletions cut 10 bases from V and 3 bases from J, with 14 bases between. The CDR3 has 13 residues. Germline CDR1 is SEHNR and CDR2 is FQNEAQ (reference sequence). CDR3 DNA sequence: TGTGCCACACGGGCTAGCGCGACAGATACGCAGTATTTT. Protein sequence: CATRASATDTQYF.

This clonotype was observed at least ten times. This sequence joins TRBV6-2 or TRBV6-3 and TRBJ2-5, with D perhaps TRBD2 (5 bases). Germline CDR1 and CDR2: MNHEY and SVGEGT. V lost 0 bases and J 4 bases, leaving 12 bases between the germline ends. The CDR3 extends over 15 amino acids. DNA for the CDR3: TGTGCCAGCAGTTACTCGATACGGGGTGGAGAGACCCAGTACTTC. This codes for CASSYSIRGGETQYF.

This clonotype is labeled as medium-sized. The CDR3 is CASSDRQEGEQFF. Written as DNA, the CDR3 is TGTGCCAGCAGTGACAGGCAAGAGGGTGAGCAGTTCTTC. The chain combines TRBV6-4 with TRBJ2-1; TRBD2 is a possible D gene (5 bases). There are 13 residues in the CDR3. Germline V gene sequence: CDR1 MRHNA, CDR2 SNTAGT. Trimming took off 2 bases at V and 9 bases at J, with 11 bases between the two ends.